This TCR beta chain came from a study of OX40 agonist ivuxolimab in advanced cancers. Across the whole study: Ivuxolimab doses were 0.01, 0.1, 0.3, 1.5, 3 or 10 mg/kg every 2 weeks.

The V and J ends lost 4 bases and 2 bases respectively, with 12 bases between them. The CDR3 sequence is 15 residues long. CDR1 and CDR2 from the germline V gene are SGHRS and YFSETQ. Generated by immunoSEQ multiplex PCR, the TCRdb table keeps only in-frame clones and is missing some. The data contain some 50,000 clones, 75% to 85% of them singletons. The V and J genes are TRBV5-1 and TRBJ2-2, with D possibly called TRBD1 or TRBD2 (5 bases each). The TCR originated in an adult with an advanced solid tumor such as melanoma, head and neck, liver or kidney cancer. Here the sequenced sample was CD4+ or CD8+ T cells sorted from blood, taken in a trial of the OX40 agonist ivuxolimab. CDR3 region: CASSPGTFNTGELFF. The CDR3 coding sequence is TGCGCCAGCAGCCCCGGGACGTTTAACACCGGGGAGCTGTTTTTT.